The 12 T cell receptor beta chains in this list originate from one sample, sequenced in a study of cytomegalovirus exposure and HLA in healthy donors (dated by TCRdb to 2016 to 2017). Libraries were constructed by the immunoSEQ multiplex PCR assay. A mixture of 60 forward primers for TCR Vbeta segments and 13 reverse primers for TCR Jbeta segments was used in the multiplex PCR. The clones in this table, taken by TCRdb from immuneACCESS, are in-frame only. Not every clone is retained; where verified, under half of the shortfall comes from an unresolved V gene, and the cause of the rest is unknown. This sample has 87,000 or so clones in its table, and less than 10% of those were observed once. The ten most abundant clones make up roughly 2.1% of the sample. The sample consisted of PBMCs. These receptors all come from a man aged 45-60 years in good health and CMV-seronegative.

This chain links TRBV7-2 with TRBJ1-5, with no clear D. V was clipped by 3 bases and J by 8 bases, with 11 bases between them. This CDR3 contains 13 residues. Germline values: CDR1 SGHTA, CDR2 FQGNSA. CDR3 bases: TGTGCCAGCAGCTTCAAGGTAGAGGAGCCCCAGCATTTT. This gives the protein CASSFKVEEPQHF.

A few counts support this clone. The chain recombines TRBV10-1 with TRBJ1-4; TRBD1 is a possible D gene (5 bases). The CDR3 consists of 14 residues. V was clipped by 4 bases and J by 8 bases, with 14 bases between them. CDR1 is WNHNN and CDR2 is SYGVQD in the germline V gene (reference sequence). CDR3 coding DNA: TGCGCCAGCAGTGTAAACAGGAGAGGCGAAAAACTGTTTTTT. Encoded protein: CASSVNRRGEKLFF.

J is TRBJ2-2 and V is TRBV9; D remains unclear. V lost 1 base and J lost 4, with 11 bases in between. The CDR3 is 15 residues long. Germline CDR1 and CDR2: SGDLS and YYNGEE. CDR3 sequence (DNA): TGTGCCAGCAGCGTACTTGCCCCGGGCACCGGGGAGCTGTTTTTT. This sequence encodes CASSVLAPGTGELFF.

This rearrangement joins TRBV7-6 to TRBJ2-2; 10 bases are shared with TRBD1. The CDR3 extends over 15 amino acids. J gave up 6 bases and V 5 bases, and 6 bases lay outside the gene matches. Germline loops: CDR1 SGHVS, CDR2 FNYEAQ. The CDR3 DNA reads TGTGCCAGCAGCCCTGGACAGGGGGGGTCCGGGGAGCTGTTTTTT. It encodes CASSPGQGGSGELFF.

This clone was found a few times. The chain employs TRBV28 and TRBJ2-3; no definite D call. The CDR3 loop spans 13 amino acids. Germline V lookup: CDR1 MDHEN, CDR2 SYDVKM. Trimming took off 5 bases at V and 6 bases at J, with 12 bases between the two ends. CDR3 protein: CASSPGRFDTQYF. CDR3 DNA sequence: TGTGCCAGCAGTCCCGGCAGGTTTGATACGCAGTATTTT.

This clone occurred a few times. The chain carries TRBV7-2 and TRBJ2-7; D may be TRBD2 (5 bases). Germline values: CDR1 SGHTA, CDR2 FQGNSA. This CDR3 region has 13 residues. V dropped 4 bases and J dropped 7 bases, with 14 bases sitting between them. The CDR3 is CASSSTLGSEQYF. The CDR3 DNA is TGTGCCAGCAGCTCCACACTAGGGTCGGAGCAGTACTTC.

This clone was detected a few times. This chain joins TRBV18 and TRBJ2-7, with D perhaps matching TRBD2 (5 bases). Germline V gene data show CDR1 as KGHSH and CDR2 as LQKENI. The CDR3 length is 15 residues. Trimming removed 2 bases at V and 1 base at J, with 12 bases between. The CDR3 sequence: CASSPIAGGSYEQYF. The CDR3 region has the DNA TGTGCCAGCTCACCAATTGCTGGCGGGTCCTACGAGCAGTACTTC.

The chain joins TRBV11-2 to TRBJ2-3; 7 nucleotides agree with TRBD2. Germline lookup yields CDR1 SGHAT and CDR2 FQNNGV. The CDR3 loop spans 15 amino acids. V lost 3 bases to trimming and J lost 0 bases; unmatched junction nucleotides: 3. This CDR3 is CASSLRGRSTDTQYF. The CDR3 DNA is TGTGCCAGCAGCTTGCGGGGGAGGAGCACAGATACGCAGTATTTT. Drawing the rest from reference TRBV11-2 and TRBJ2-3, the complete variable domain is EAGVAQSPRYKIIEKRQSVAFWCNPISGHATLYWYQQILGQGPKLLIQFQNNGVVDDSQLPKDRFSAERLKGVDSTLKIQPAKLEDSAVYLCASSLRGRSTDTQYFGPGTRLTVL.

This rearrangement joins TRBV19 to TRBJ2-7, with D maybe TRBD1 (6 bases). V was clipped by 5 bases and J by 0 bases, with 8 bases between them. This CDR3 is built from 13 residues. Germline V gives CDR1 LNHDA, CDR2 SQIVND (reference sequence). In DNA form, the CDR3 reads TGTGCCAGTAGTGAAGGGGGCTCCTACGAGCAGTACTTC. As protein: CASSEGGSYEQYF.

The genes are TRBV28 and TRBJ2-7, with 7 bases fitting TRBD2. Trimming removed 4 bases from V and 0 bases from J; junction bases left unmatched: 6. The CDR3 covers 15 residues. Germline lookup yields CDR1 MDHEN and CDR2 SYDVKM. The CDR3: CASSSHGGSSYEQYF. CDR3 sequence (DNA): TGTGCCAGCAGTTCCCATGGCGGGAGCTCCTACGAGCAGTACTTC.

This clone was observed many times. This chain connects TRBV6-4 to TRBJ1-6; D is unclear. Trimming removed 0 bases from V and 9 bases from J, with 6 bases in between. This CDR3 has 13 residues. From germline, CDR1 is MRHNA and CDR2 SNTAGT. CDR3 bases: TGTGCCAGCAGTGACTCAGAGGGTTCACCCCTCCACTTT. It encodes CASSDSEGSPLHF.

This clone was counted many times. The chain uses TRBV11-2 and TRBJ2-7; tentatively, D is TRBD1 (5 bases). Germline V gene sequence: CDR1 SGHAT, CDR2 FQNNGV. The V and J ends lost 3 bases and 6 bases respectively, with 12 bases between them. The CDR3 is 13 residues long. The CDR3 DNA follows: TGTGCCAGCAGCTTTAGTGCAGGGTTCGAGCAGTACTTC. Translated, it gives CASSFSAGFEQYF.